These 20 T cell receptor beta chains were all obtained from the same sample, sequenced in a study of cytomegalovirus exposure and HLA in healthy donors. The PCR made use of 60 Vbeta and 13 Jbeta primers. Sequencing was performed with immunoSEQ multiplex PCR; in TCRdb, only in-frame clones are kept and a portion is missing. There are some 130,000 clones in the sample; roughly four fifths occur only once, and approximately 10% lies in the top ten. Source material: PBMCs. These receptors originate from a male donor in good health and CMV-seropositive.

The genes are TRBV11-2 and TRBJ2-5, with 8 bases fitting TRBD1. Germline V lookup: CDR1 SGHAT, CDR2 FQNNGV. This CDR3 is built from 14 residues. J gave up 5 bases and V 3 bases, and 5 bases lay outside the gene matches. The DNA of the CDR3 is TGTGCCAGCAGCTTGGGGACAGGAAGGGAGACCCAGTACTTC. It yields the protein CASSLGTGRETQYF. Looking up the rest from reference TRBV11-2 and TRBJ2-5 gives the full variable domain: EAGVAQSPRYKIIEKRQSVAFWCNPISGHATLYWYQQILGQGPKLLIQFQNNGVVDDSQLPKDRFSAERLKGVDSTLKIQPAKLEDSAVYLCASSLGTGRETQYFGPGTRLLVL.

The rearrangement joins TRBV7-9 to TRBJ1-2, with unresolved D. CDR3 length equals 12 residues. The germline gives CDR1 SEHNR, CDR2 FQNEAQ (reference sequence). The ends were cut back, 7 bases at V and 3 bases at J, with 9 bases in the middle. CDR3 DNA: TGTGCCAGCACCGTCCAGGACTATGGCTACACCTTC. This translates into CASTVQDYGYTF.

The V call is TRBV21-1, the J call TRBJ2-5; the D call of TRBD2 is as the table states it, not checked on the DNA. TRBV21-1 has pseudogene status. The CDR3 sequence is 17 residues long. The CDR3 DNA reads as TGTGCCAGCAGCAAAGAGAGTAGCGGGACCCTCCAAGAGACCCAGTACTTC. It translates to CASSKESSGTLQETQYF.

The rearrangement joins TRBV9 to TRBJ2-1, with D tentatively TRBD2 (5 bases). Looked up from germline, CDR1 is SGDLS and CDR2 is YYNGEE. The CDR3 contains 18 residues. V was trimmed by 2 bases and J by 0 bases, leaving 18 bases between them. This CDR3 is CASSVHHGSGSSYNEQFF. CDR3 bases: TGTGCCAGCAGCGTCCATCATGGGAGCGGAAGCTCCTACAATGAGCAGTTCTTC. Together with reference TRBV9 and TRBJ2-1, the CDR3 gives the full variable domain: DSGVTQTPKHLITATGQRVTLRCSPRSGDLSVYWYQQSLDQGLQFLIQYYNGEERAKGNILERFSAQQFPDLHSELNLSSLELGDSALYFCASSVHHGSGSSYNEQFFGPGTRLTVL.

The J gene is TRBJ1-2, the V gene TRBV29-1; TRBD1 matches 7 bases. CDR3 length: 11 residues. The germline V gene has CDR1 SQVTM and CDR2 ANQGSEA. The CDR3 region is CHVGGVYGYTF. The CDR3 DNA reads as TGCCATGTAGGGGGCGTCTATGGCTACACCTTC.

The genes are TRBV5-4 and TRBJ2-5; D may be TRBD2 (6 bases). Trimming left V 5 bases short and J 3 bases short, with 14 bases between. This CDR3 comprises 14 residues. CDR1 and CDR2 from the germline V gene are SGHNT and YYREEE (reference sequence). CDR3 loop: CASRPREWEETQYF. CDR3 DNA sequence: TGTGCCAGCAGACCCCGGGAGTGGGAAGAGACCCAGTACTTC.

This clone turned up a few times. The gene calls are TRBV5-1 and TRBJ2-7; TRBD1 aligns across 8 bases. This CDR3 has 14 residues. V was clipped by 4 bases and J by 4 bases; unmatched bases: 7. Germline lookup yields CDR1 SGHRS and CDR2 YFSETQ. The DNA of the CDR3 is TGCGCCAGCAGCCCGCGGGGACAGGTTTACGAGCAGTACTTC. It codes for CASSPRGQVYEQYF. The full variable domain, its missing parts supplied by reference TRBV5-1 and TRBJ2-7, is KAGVTQTPRYLIKTRGQQVTLSCSPISGHRSVSWYQQTPGQGLQFLFEYFSETQRNKGNFPGRFSGRQFSNSRSEMNVSTLELGDSALYLCASSPRGQVYEQYFGPGTRLTVT.

The CDR3 loop is CASSPPNRVGYEQYF. As DNA, the CDR3 is TGTGCCAGCTCACCACCGAACAGGGTCGGGTACGAGCAGTACTTC. The rearrangement uses TRBV18 and TRBJ2-7, with a possible D match to TRBD1 (6 bases). Germline assignment: CDR1 KGHSH and CDR2 LQKENI. This CDR3 spans 15 amino acids. V lost 0 bases and J lost 4, with 13 bases in between.

The chain is built from TRBV7-9 and TRBJ2-2, with D maybe TRBD2 (6 bases). The germline gives CDR1 SEHNR, CDR2 FQNEAQ (reference sequence). This CDR3 spans 14 amino acids. V dropped 5 bases and J dropped 4 bases, with 11 bases sitting between them. CDR3 region: CASSRDFSTGELFF. Written as DNA, the CDR3 is TGTGCCAGCAGCCGGGACTTCTCCACCGGGGAGCTGTTTTTT.

The J gene is TRBJ1-5, the V gene TRBV28; possible D gene TRBD1, 5 bases. CDR1 is MDHEN, CDR2 SYDVKM, per germline. V was cut by 3 bases and J by 12 bases, with 18 bases left in between. The CDR3 is 14 amino acids. The chain's CDR3 is CASSFVDTTKRQHF. CDR3 DNA sequence: TGTGCCAGCAGTTTCGTGGACACCACGAAACGCCAGCATTTT.

The V and J genes are TRBV11-2 and TRBJ2-3; 14 bases align to TRBD2. This CDR3 comprises 18 residues. V dropped 5 bases and J dropped 4; count of bases not matched to a gene: 11. Looked up from germline, CDR1 is SGHAT and CDR2 is FQNNGV. The CDR3 sequence: CASSPGTSGSHRADTQYF. CDR3 nucleotides: TGTGCCAGCAGCCCAGGGACTAGCGGGAGCCACAGGGCAGATACGCAGTATTTT. The full variable domain, completed using reference TRBV11-2 and TRBJ2-3, is EAGVAQSPRYKIIEKRQSVAFWCNPISGHATLYWYQQILGQGPKLLIQFQNNGVVDDSQLPKDRFSAERLKGVDSTLKIQPAKLEDSAVYLCASSPGTSGSHRADTQYFGPGTRLTVL.

The count of this clone is one. The J gene is TRBJ1-4, the V gene TRBV11-2; 9 bases match TRBD1. Germline CDR1 and CDR2: SGHAT and FQNNGV. This CDR3 contains 12 residues. V lost 4 bases, J lost 14 bases, and 5 bases stayed unmatched. The CDR3 nucleotides are TGTGCCAGCAGCTCCCGGGACAGGGCCCTGTTTTTT. Its translation is CASSSRDRALFF.

This rearrangement joins TRBV5-1 to TRBJ1-6, with a possible D match to TRBD1 (6 bases). Between the trimmed V and J ends, which lost 4 bases and 10 bases, there was a span of 15 bases. The CDR3 sequence is 14 residues long. Germline V gene sequence: CDR1 SGHRS, CDR2 YFSETQ. CDR3 sequence: CASSLENRASPLHF. CDR3 sequence (DNA): TGCGCCAGCAGCCTCGAAAACAGGGCCTCACCCCTCCACTTT.

The chain recombines TRBV4-2 with TRBJ2-1, with D maybe TRBD2 (6 bases). The CDR3 has 16 residues. V gave up 7 bases and J gave up 7 bases, with 23 bases separating them. Germline lookup yields CDR1 LGHNA and CDR2 YNFKEQ. CDR3 sequence reads: CASTTWDGGGTNEQFF. CDR3 bases: TGTGCCAGCACCACATGGGACGGTGGCGGGACGAATGAGCAGTTCTTC.

This chain connects TRBV6-6 to TRBJ1-2, with 9 bases aligning to TRBD1. CDR3 length: 15 residues. The trim removed 1 base at V and 0 bases at J, leaving 0 bases unmatched. Germline CDR1 reads MNHNY; CDR2 reads SVGAGI (reference sequence). This chain's CDR3 is CASSYWDRANYGYTF. The CDR3 DNA reads TGTGCCAGCAGTTACTGGGACAGGGCTAACTATGGCTACACCTTC.

V and J are TRBV28 and TRBJ1-4, with a possible D match to TRBD1 (5 bases). Trimming shortened V by 3 bases and J by 5 bases, and 13 bases separated the two germline ends. There are 15 residues in the CDR3. The germline CDR1 and CDR2 sequences are MDHEN and SYDVKM. The CDR3: CASSFPWGGNEKLFF. DNA for the CDR3: TGTGCCAGCAGTTTTCCCTGGGGGGGGAATGAAAAACTGTTTTTT.

The V gene is TRBV11-1, the J gene TRBJ1-1, with a tentative D call TRBD1 (6 bases). Trimming removed 5 bases from V and 1 base from J, with 11 bases in between. CDR1 and CDR2 from the germline V gene are SGHAT and FQDESV (reference sequence). CDR3 size: 14 residues. The CDR3: CASSSRGGNTEAFF. The CDR3 DNA reads as TGTGCCAGCAGCAGCAGGGGTGGGAACACTGAAGCTTTCTTT.

The genes are TRBV15 and TRBJ2-1; 9 nucleotides match TRBD1. J gave up 7 bases and V 3 bases, and 25 bases lay outside the gene matches. CDR1 is LNHNV and CDR2 is YYDKDF in the germline V gene (reference sequence). The CDR3 totals 21 residues. The CDR3 protein is CATSRRGQGSGVTWLGNEQFF. DNA of the CDR3: TGTGCCACCAGCAGGAGGGGACAGGGATCGGGAGTGACGTGGTTGGGGAATGAGCAGTTCTTC. The full variable domain, with the rest looked up from reference TRBV15 and TRBJ2-1, is DAMVIQNPRYQVTQFGKPVTLSCSQTLNHNVMYWYQQKSSQAPKLLFHYYDKDFNNEADTPDNFQSRRPNTSFCFLDIRSPGLGDTAMYLCATSRRGQGSGVTWLGNEQFFGPGTRLTVL.

This clone was seen a handful of times. This chain uses TRBV30 with TRBJ2-5; the match to TRBD2 covers 8 bases. The germline CDR1 and CDR2 sequences are GTSNPN and SVGIG (reference sequence). V shed 0 bases, J shed 4 bases, and the junction held 10 bases outside the gene matches. The CDR3 totals 16 residues. The DNA of the CDR3 is TGTGCCTGGAGTGTAATCAGCGGGAGAGTAATAGAGACCCAGTACTTC. Translating it yields CAWSVISGRVIETQYF.

This clone was seen only once. The rearrangement links TRBV27 to TRBJ2-7, with 7 bases aligning to TRBD1. Germline V gives CDR1 MNHEY, CDR2 SMNVEV (reference sequence). The ends lost 6 bases at V and 5 bases at J; junction bases unmatched: 10. The CDR3 loop spans 14 amino acids. The CDR3 region has the DNA TGTGCCAGCAGGGCACCAGGGGGTCTCCACGAGCAGTACTTC. Its protein is CASRAPGGLHEQYF.